This is a list of T cell receptor beta chains from one sample in a study of the immune and genomic landscape of osteosarcoma. The method was immunoSEQ multiplex PCR; TCRdb's version includes in-frame clones alone and lacks a portion of them. The sample contains some 800 clones, under 70% of which appear only once. Sequencing used primary tumor tissue from the humerus. These TCRs come from a woman aged 70-85 years with osteosarcoma. The CDR3 runs from the conserved cysteine through the conserved F or W. D genes are given only for firm matches. Clone size, where shown, is once, few, many, or a class for clones that have expanded.

cdr3_nt cdr3_aa j_call clone_size d_call v_call
TGTGCCAGCAGTGGCAGGGATTCCTACGAGCAGTACTTC CASSGRDSYEQYF TRBJ2-7 NA NA TRBV5-1
TGCAGTGCCAGGGGGGATTATGGCTACACCTTC CSARGDYGYTF TRBJ1-2 large TRBD1 TRBV20-1
TGCGCCACCAGGCCCAGGGGGCCCTATGGCTACACCTTC CATRPRGPYGYTF TRBJ1-2 large TRBD1 TRBV5-1
TGTGCCAGCAGCTCTAGCGGGGGGCGCACAGATACGCAGTATTTT CASSSSGGRTDTQYF TRBJ2-3 NA TRBD2 TRBV7-9
TGCAGCGCCGTGACAGGGTCGTTCTACGAGCAGTACTTC CSAVTGSFYEQYF TRBJ2-7 large TRBD1 TRBV29-1
TGTGCCAGTAGTACAGGAGCGAGTGCGCCTGAAGCTTTCTTT CASSTGASAPEAFF TRBJ1-1 few NA TRBV19
TGCGCCAGCAGCCCAGTCAAGGAGCGGGGAGCAGGGACGCAGTATTTT CASSPVKERGAGTQYF TRBJ2-3 NA TRBD2 TRBV4-1
TGTGCCAGTAGTACCAATAGCGGGGGGCCGCGGGAGACCCAGTACTTC CASSTNSGGPRETQYF TRBJ2-5 NA TRBD2 TRBV19
TGTGCCAGCAGTGAACGCCAGGGGCAGCCCCAGCATTTT CASSERQGQPQHF TRBJ1-5 NA NA TRBV6-1
TGTGCCAGTGAAGACAGAGTGAACACTGAAGCTTTCTTT CASEDRVNTEAFF TRBJ1-1 few NA TRBV19
TGTGCCAGCAGCCCGGGACCCGTCAGGTACGAGCAGTACTTC CASSPGPVRYEQYF TRBJ2-7 NA NA TRBV5-4
TGTGCCAGCAGCAAAGACTCGTCAGGCCTGGGACCTGAAGCTTTCTTT CASSKDSSGLGPEAFF TRBJ1-1 NA NA TRBV21-1
TGTGCCAGCAGCTTTGGACAGGAAAATTCACCCCTCCACTTT CASSFGQENSPLHF TRBJ1-6 once TRBD1 TRBV7-2
TGTGCCAGCAGCTTAGTGGCGGACGCCCGGAGAGAGCAGTACTTC CASSLVADARREQYF TRBJ2-7 large NA TRBV7-2
TGTGCTAGTGGTCCGTTTCGGACAGGGTTTGGCACAGATACGCAGTATTTT CASGPFRTGFGTDTQYF TRBJ2-3 few TRBD1 TRBV12-5
TGTGCCAGCAGTTTATACTTAGTAGAGACAGGCGGGGAGCTGTTTTTT CASSLYLVETGGELFF TRBJ2-2 NA NA TRBV27
TGTGCCAGCAGCGAAGGGGGAGACAGGGTTAACTCTGGCTACACCTTC CASSEGGDRVNSGYTF TRBJ1-2 NA TRBD1 TRBV9
TGCGCCAGCAGCCAAGGACAGGAAATGAACACTGAAGCTTTCTTT CASSQGQEMNTEAFF TRBJ1-1 once TRBD1 TRBV5-1
TGTGCCAGCAGTGGACCCGGACAGGATCACAATGAGCAGTTCTTC CASSGPGQDHNEQFF TRBJ2-1 large TRBD1 TRBV2
TGCAGTGCTAGTTTCGGGGAAGCTTTCTTT CSASFGEAFF TRBJ1-1 NA NA TRBV20-1
TGTGCCTGGGCGACCGGGACAGGGGCCGGGGAGCTGTTTTTT CAWATGTGAGELFF TRBJ2-2 large TRBD1 TRBV30
TGTGCCAGTAGTATCCGCCGGCTAAAGCAGCCCCAGCATTTT CASSIRRLKQPQHF TRBJ1-5 once NA TRBV19
TGTGCCAGCAGTCCCCCGACAGGGGGGAAAAACGGCTACACCTTC CASSPPTGGKNGYTF TRBJ1-2 NA TRBD1 TRBV6-5